This passage covers 29 T cell receptor beta chains from one sample sequenced in a study of cytomegalovirus exposure and HLA in healthy donors. Primers: 60 Vbeta forward and 13 Jbeta reverse. Using immunoSEQ multiplex PCR, the repertoire was profiled, and TCRdb retains in-frame clones only, with some absent. Of approximately 160,000 clones listed, 82% were seen once; the top ten hold around 1.5%. Sequenced: PBMCs. These receptors were collected from a male donor in good health and CMV-seronegative.

This rearrangement joins TRBV6-1 to TRBJ2-7, with 7 bases that match TRBD2. CDR1 is MNHNS and CDR2 is SASEGT in the germline V gene. CDR3 length: 16 residues. Trimming removed 2 bases from V and 0 bases from J; junction bases left unmatched: 7. Here the CDR3 reads CASSESGGRPSYEQYF. The CDR3 DNA reads as TGTGCCAGCAGTGAATCGGGGGGAAGGCCCTCCTACGAGCAGTACTTC.

In this sample, this clone turned up once. The chain joins TRBV18 to TRBJ2-3, with D perhaps matching TRBD2 (7 bases). This CDR3 spans 16 amino acids. Per germline, CDR1 KGHSH and CDR2 LQKENI. Trimming removed 3 bases at V and 2 bases at J, with 15 bases between. The DNA for the CDR3 is TGTGCCAGCTCACCCCTAAGGGGGGGGAACACAGATACGCAGTATTTT. It encodes CASSPLRGGNTDTQYF.

The V gene is TRBV6-5, the J gene TRBJ2-4, with D possibly TRBD1 on 6 matching bases. The CDR3 loop spans 14 amino acids. Trimming cost V 8 bases and J 6 bases, with 17 bases left between them. Germline V gene sequence: CDR1 MNHEY, CDR2 SVGAGI. The CDR3 sequence: CASSGRTARNIQYF. The CDR3, as DNA: TGTGCCAGCTCGGGAAGGACAGCCCGAAACATTCAGTACTTC.

In nucleotides, the CDR3 is TGTGCCAGCAGTTCTAGCGGGGGGATTGTGGAGACCCAGTACTTC. Its protein product is CASSSSGGIVETQYF. The chain links TRBV28 to TRBJ2-5; 11 positions match TRBD2. Germline assignment: CDR1 MDHEN and CDR2 SYDVKM. Trimming took 4 bases from V and 5 from J; bases not matched to a gene: 6. CDR3 length: 15 residues.

This clone was observed a few times. The rearrangement links TRBV6-5 to TRBJ1-1, with D unclear. Germline V gene sequence: CDR1 MNHEY, CDR2 SVGAGI. CDR3 length equals 13 residues. V lost 7 bases and J 0 bases, leaving 9 bases between the germline ends. DNA of the CDR3: TGTGCCAGCACCCACGGGGTGAACACTGAAGCTTTCTTT. It encodes CASTHGVNTEAFF.

The V gene is TRBV9, the J gene TRBJ2-1; 12 bases fit TRBD2. J gave up 6 bases and V 4 bases, and 8 bases lay outside the gene matches. The CDR3 is 16 amino acids. CDR1 and CDR2 from the germline V gene are SGDLS and YYNGEE. CDR3 DNA: TGTGCCAGCAGCACACCCGAGGGACTAGCGGGCAATGAGCAGTTCTTC. Translation gives CASSTPEGLAGNEQFF.

The chain recombines TRBV30 with TRBJ1-4; D ambiguous. The CDR3 contains 12 residues. In germline, CDR1 is GTSNPN, CDR2 SVGIG (reference sequence). With 6 bases removed from V and 6 bases from J, the gap between germline ends came to 11 bases. This chain's CDR3 is CACRSGDEKLFF. DNA for the CDR3: TGTGCCTGCAGGTCCGGGGATGAAAAACTGTTTTTT.

This chain connects TRBV6-4 to TRBJ2-1; 8 bases are shared with TRBD1. J gave up 8 bases and V 7 bases, and 16 bases lay outside the gene matches. This CDR3 region has 16 residues. CDR1 and CDR2 from the germline V gene are MRHNA and SNTAGT. CDR3 nucleotide sequence: TGTGCCAGCACATCCCGTGCAGGGGGCACGGGGGATGAGCAGTTCTTC. Translation gives CASTSRAGGTGDEQFF.

J is TRBJ2-6 and V is TRBV29-1, with D uncertain. CDR3 length equals 14 residues. Germline V gene data show CDR1 as SQVTM and CDR2 as ANQGSEA. V lost 6 bases and J lost 2, with 11 bases in between. The CDR3 DNA reads TGCAGCGTGTCGCCGGCGGCTGGGGCCAACGTCCTGACTTTC. This encodes CSVSPAAGANVLTF.

J is TRBJ2-7 and V is TRBV28; maybe TRBD1 (6 bases). The CDR3 has 15 amino acids. V lost 5 bases and J lost 3, with 17 bases in between. Germline V gene data show CDR1 as MDHEN and CDR2 as SYDVKM. CDR3: CASSGYRVPFYEQYF. The DNA for the CDR3 is TGTGCCAGCAGTGGATACAGGGTACCGTTCTACGAGCAGTACTTC.

The chain recombines TRBV19 with TRBJ1-6, with TRBD1 as a possible D gene (5 bases). Germline lookup yields CDR1 LNHDA and CDR2 SQIVND (reference sequence). This CDR3 comprises 16 residues. Trimming took off 3 bases at V and 12 bases at J, with 21 bases between the two ends. CDR3 DNA: TGTGCCAGTAGTATCACATCGACAGCCGCCAATGAACCCCTCCACTTT. The encoded protein is CASSITSTAANEPLHF.

The CDR3, as DNA: TGTGCCAGCAGTTTCAGGGGCACAAAGAGGAATGAGCAGTTCTTC. Translating gives CASSFRGTKRNEQFF. The V and J genes are TRBV28 and TRBJ2-1; D perhaps matches TRBD1 (6 bases). V lost 3 bases, J lost 7 bases, and 16 bases lay in between. Germline CDR1 and CDR2: MDHEN and SYDVKM. The CDR3 spans 15 residues.

V and J are TRBV9 and TRBJ2-2; D gene unclear. Per the germline V gene, CDR1 is SGDLS and CDR2 is YYNGEE. This CDR3 comprises 14 residues. Trimming left V 3 bases short and J 0 bases short, with 6 bases between. The CDR3 is CASSETANTGELFF. The CDR3 nucleotides read TGTGCCAGCAGCGAAACAGCGAACACCGGGGAGCTGTTTTTT.

The gene calls are TRBV12-5 and TRBJ2-7, with 9 bases identical to TRBD2. The junction had 15 bases not matched to a gene; V was cut back by 4 bases and J by 5 bases. The V gene's germline CDR1 is LGHNT and CDR2 FRNRAP. There are 17 residues in the CDR3. CDR3 bases: TGTGCTAGTGGTTCCGATTGGGCGGGGGGGCCCTTGGACGAGCAGTACTTC. It specifies CASGSDWAGGPLDEQYF.

This clone occurred once. This chain joins TRBV7-2 and TRBJ2-7; TRBD2 aligns across 9 bases. Germline V gives CDR1 SGHTA, CDR2 FQGNSA. This CDR3 spans 14 amino acids. V gave up 3 bases and J gave up 1 base; unmatched junction bases: 1. In nucleotides, the CDR3 is TGTGCCAGCAGCTTGGGACTAGCATCCTACGAGCAGTACTTC. The encoded protein is CASSLGLASYEQYF.

The chain couples TRBV10-3 to TRBJ2-7; 13 positions match TRBD2. The CDR3 contains 15 residues. Trimming cost V 0 bases and J 7 bases; bases outside gene matches: 3. Germline lookup yields CDR1 ENHRY and CDR2 SYGVKD. The CDR3 DNA sequence: TGTGCCATCAGTGAGTCGGGACTAGCGGGATGGGAGCAGTACTTC. This sequence encodes CAISESGLAGWEQYF.

The V call is TRBV7-2, the J call TRBJ2-7, with 12 bases matching TRBD2. J gave up 6 bases and V 4 bases, and 13 bases lay outside the gene matches. Germline assignment: CDR1 SGHTA and CDR2 FQGNSA. The CDR3 is 17 amino acids. The DNA of the CDR3 is TGTGCCAGCAGCTCACAATCTAGCGGGAGGGCCCAGTCCGAGCAGTACTTC. Protein: CASSSQSSGRAQSEQYF.

The genes are TRBV6-6 and TRBJ2-5; tentatively, D is TRBD2 (5 bases). The CDR3 length is 13 residues. Per the germline V gene, CDR1 is MNHNY and CDR2 is SVGAGI (reference sequence). With 10 bases removed from V and 2 bases from J, the gap between germline ends came to 14 bases. CDR3 in DNA: TGTGCCACCATGCCCGGGGATCAAGAGACCCAGTACTTC. Its translation: CATMPGDQETQYF.

This clone is a singleton in its sample. The chain links TRBV5-1 to TRBJ1-1; tentatively, D is TRBD1 (6 bases). CDR3 length equals 13 residues. The germline CDR1 and CDR2 sequences are SGHRS and YFSETQ. V was cut by 2 bases and J by 3 bases, with 8 bases left in between. For the CDR3, the DNA is TGCGCCAGCAGCTTCTCAGGGGACACTGAAGCTTTCTTT. Its protein product is CASSFSGDTEAFF. Looking up the rest from reference TRBV5-1 and TRBJ1-1 gives the full variable domain: KAGVTQTPRYLIKTRGQQVTLSCSPISGHRSVSWYQQTPGQGLQFLFEYFSETQRNKGNFPGRFSGRQFSNSRSEMNVSTLELGDSALYLCASSFSGDTEAFFGQGTRLTVV.

V gene TRBV6-5 combines with J gene TRBJ2-1; a weak D match, TRBD2 (5 bases). The CDR3 length is 14 residues. Germline CDR1 and CDR2: MNHEY and SVGAGI. The V end lost 8 bases, the J end lost 6 bases, and 17 bases lay between the germline ends. CDR3 region: CASQRAVLGNEQFF. Written as DNA, the CDR3 is TGTGCCAGCCAGAGGGCCGTCTTAGGCAATGAGCAGTTCTTC.

The chain carries TRBV5-1 and TRBJ2-3; 9 positions match TRBD1. J gave up 4 bases and V 4 bases, and 10 bases lay outside the gene matches. The CDR3 loop spans 16 amino acids. Germline lookup yields CDR1 SGHRS and CDR2 YFSETQ. CDR3 amino acids: CASSLEGQGAADTQYF. In nucleotides, the CDR3 is TGCGCCAGCAGCCTAGAGGGACAGGGAGCTGCAGATACGCAGTATTTT.

This sequence joins TRBV7-9 and TRBJ1-5; D call uncertain. This CDR3 is built from 14 residues. Trimming took off 1 base at V and 6 bases at J, with 10 bases between the two ends. Germline-derived CDR1 and CDR2 are SEHNR and FQNEAQ (reference sequence). CDR3 protein: CASSLGGGSQPQHF. As DNA, the CDR3 is TGTGCCAGCAGCTTAGGGGGAGGGAGTCAGCCCCAGCATTTT.

The CDR3 reads CASSFSTNTGELFF. The DNA of the CDR3 is TGTGCCAGCAGCTTTTCTACGAACACCGGGGAGCTGTTTTTT. The gene calls are TRBV7-3 and TRBJ2-2; D is undetermined. The ends were cut back, 3 bases at V and 0 bases at J, with 5 bases in the middle. CDR3 length: 14 residues. Germline CDR1 SGHTA, CDR2 FQGTGA.

The chain couples TRBV28 to TRBJ2-5; possibly TRBD2 for D (5 bases). The CDR3 is 13 amino acids. The V gene lost 5 bases and the J gene lost 2 bases, with 9 bases spanning the gap. Germline V gives CDR1 MDHEN, CDR2 SYDVKM. CDR3 in amino acids: CASSPGSQETQYF. The CDR3 nucleotides are TGTGCCAGCAGTCCGGGGTCTCAAGAGACCCAGTACTTC. Based on the CDR3 plus reference TRBV28 and TRBJ2-5, the full variable domain is DVKVTQSSRYLVKRTGEKVFLECVQDMDHENMFWYRQDPGLGLRLIYFSYDVKMKEKGDIPEGYSVSREKKERFSLILESASTNQTSMYLCASSPGSQETQYFGPGTRLLVL.

V gene TRBV28 combines with J gene TRBJ2-3, with TRBD1 matching 9 bases. V shed 1 base, J shed 0 bases, and the junction held 11 bases outside the gene matches. This CDR3 contains 19 residues. The germline CDR1 and CDR2 sequences are MDHEN and SYDVKM. The CDR3 reads CASSLSVPGTGYSTDTQYF. The CDR3 DNA reads TGTGCCAGCAGTTTATCGGTACCCGGGACAGGGTACAGCACAGATACGCAGTATTTT.

The chain carries TRBV7-6 and TRBJ1-1, with D possibly TRBD1 on 5 matching bases. The CDR3 is made up of 14 amino acids. Per germline, CDR1 SGHVS and CDR2 FNYEAQ. V gave up 1 base and J gave up 1 base, with 7 bases separating them. CDR3 in DNA: TGTGCCAGCAGCTTAGGCGGACAGAACACTGAAGCTTTCTTT. Translation: CASSLGGQNTEAFF. The full variable domain, its missing parts supplied by reference TRBV7-6 and TRBJ1-1, is GAGVSQSPRYKVTKRGQDVALRCDPISGHVSLYWYRQALGQGPEFLTYFNYEAQQDKSGLPNDRFSAERPEGSISTLTIQRTEQRDSAMYRCASSLGGQNTEAFFGQGTRLTVV.

The chain has TRBV25-1 and TRBJ2-7, with D maybe TRBD2 (6 bases). The CDR3 is 15 amino acids. Trimming removed 2 bases from V and 2 bases from J, with 13 bases in between. Germline CDR1 and CDR2: MGHDK and SYGVNS. For the CDR3, the DNA is TGTGCCAGCAGTGAAGGGGGAGGAATACCCTACGAGCAGTACTTC. This codes for CASSEGGGIPYEQYF.

V is TRBV6-5 and J is TRBJ1-1; D is possibly TRBD1 (6 bases). The CDR3 is made up of 13 amino acids. Germline-derived CDR1 and CDR2 are MNHEY and SVGAGI. V shed 4 bases and J shed 4 bases, with 10 bases lying between them. The chain's CDR3 is CASSSYRATEAFF. The CDR3 DNA reads as TGTGCCAGCAGTTCGTACAGGGCCACTGAAGCTTTCTTT.

This rearrangement joins TRBV27 to TRBJ2-5; possible D gene TRBD1, 6 bases. The germline gives CDR1 MNHEY, CDR2 SMNVEV (reference sequence). Trimming left V 1 base short and J 0 bases short, with 9 bases between. This CDR3 has 15 residues. The CDR3, as DNA: TGTGCCAGCAGTTTATGGTCAGGGGACCAAGAGACCCAGTACTTC. It codes for CASSLWSGDQETQYF.